This is a list of T cell receptor beta chains from one sample in a study of post-analysis software for immune sequencing data. TCRdb itself ran the PCR reads through MiXCR, one entry per CDR3 protein. The table records hundreds of thousands of distinct CDR3 sequences, 45% of them present only once. Sequenced: blood. All receptors derive from a girl aged 10-17 years with multiple sclerosis. Both conserved end residues are part of each CDR3. Fields, in order: CDR3 protein, V gene, J gene.

CATSDLGSGSTDTQYF	TRBV24-1	TRBJ2-3
CASSQRQTQETQYF	TRBV3-1	-
CVSSSLGLAGGRGAQYF	TRBV28	TRBJ2-3
CASSLGGVTRAYEQYF	TRBV5-1	TRBJ2-7
CSARRVAGGREQYF	TRBV20-1	TRBJ2-5
CASSEDRGYEQYF	TRBV6-4	TRBJ2-7
CSARRGAGTDTQYF	TRBV20-1	TRBJ2-3
CATSRDSGQGIDEQFF	TRBV15	TRBJ2-1
CASSVGVGFEETRYF	TRBV9	TRBJ2-7
CSARDRQVSYEQYF	TRBV20-1	TRBJ2-7
CASSFASAGQYF	TRBV11-1	TRBJ2-3
CASRRGKETQYF	TRBV5-1	TRBJ2-5
CSASRASYNEQFF	TRBV20-1	TRBJ2-1
CASGWGANEQYF	TRBV28	TRBJ2-5
CASSLAGLEQETQYF	TRBV7-2	TRBJ2-5
CSARVWDEQYF	TRBV20-1	-
CASSYSSGRSTEAFF	TRBV6-5	TRBJ1-1
CASSLSATGNTEAFF	TRBV28	TRBJ1-1
CSASSGQYYGYTF	TRBV20-1	TRBJ1-2
CSARDTGGRAYEQYF	TRBV20-1	TRBJ2-7
CSVGFWTGHNEQFF	TRBV29-1	TRBJ2-1
CASIPPGGYNEQFF	TRBV25-1	TRBJ2-1
CSVDMPGTVSNYGYTF	TRBV29-1	TRBJ1-2
CASSFNGNTEAFF	TRBV5-1	TRBJ1-1
CASSDLMVYNEQFF	TRBV10-1	TRBJ2-1
CASSLNRVANYGYTF	TRBV7-2	TRBJ1-2
CASSFTSGAFDGHNEQFF	TRBV5-1	TRBJ2-1
CASSVDPAGGYEQYF	TRBV9	TRBJ2-7
CASSLGGAPGEQYF	TRBV7-9	TRBJ2-7
CASTPRFENTEAFF	TRBV12-3/TRBV12-4	TRBJ1-1
CASSARPTGYNEQFF	TRBV7-6	TRBJ2-1
CSTDRSNTEAFF	TRBV29-1	TRBJ1-1
CSVPGTGGYYEQYF	TRBV29-1	TRBJ2-7
CSARTGQGYGYTF	TRBV20-1	TRBJ1-2
CASSDPAGSYNEQFF	TRBV6-4	TRBJ2-1
CASSSPGPHNEQYF	TRBV7-9	-
CASSWASWTGEEQYF	TRBV11-2	TRBJ2-7
CASSFDRSYGYTF	TRBV7-2	TRBJ1-2
CASSLDRGTYGYTF	TRBV5-1	TRBJ1-2
CASSPGPAGTNEQFF	TRBV27	TRBJ2-1
CASSLSGGTNEKLFF	TRBV5-1	TRBJ1-4
CASSSRDRGDTQYF	TRBV7-9	TRBJ2-3
CSVEDSGGREAFF	TRBV29-1	TRBJ1-1
CSARENRAPLPYGYTF	TRBV20-1	TRBJ1-2
CSVRRDDTDTQYF	TRBV29-1	TRBJ2-3
CASSGADYNEQFF	TRBV6-4	TRBJ2-1
CASRDREGGNTEAFF	TRBV12-3/TRBV12-4	TRBJ1-1
CASSLRTGGRETQYF	TRBV5-6	TRBJ2-5
CASSLLLDDTSYEQYF	TRBV28	TRBJ2-7
CASTSGRDNEQFF	TRBV4-2	TRBJ2-1
CSVGTVVTGELFF	TRBV29-1	TRBJ2-2
CASSASGTNYEQYF	TRBV6-1	TRBJ2-7
CSVEKYNEQFF	TRBV29-1	TRBJ2-1
CASSPPFDSTDTQYF	TRBV5-6	TRBJ2-3
CASSTDIAGNEQYF	TRBV28	TRBJ2-7
CASSDRRGADEQYF	TRBV25-1	TRBJ2-7
CAISGLGTRVTYEQYF	TRBV10-3	TRBJ2-7
CASSQGQGLGTEAFF	TRBV3-1	TRBJ1-1
CASSFKGGGQPQHF	TRBV12-3/TRBV12-4	TRBJ1-5